This T cell receptor (beta chain) was observed in a study of regulatory T cells in long-lasting Graves disease. Study-level results: It was in persistent disease that TRBV28, TRBJ1-2 and TRBJ2-5 were favored.

Noted time point: newly diagnosed GD, antithyroid drugs for less than 3 months. PBMCs were the source of the RNA used for TCR sequencing. Germline assignment: CDR1 SEHNR and CDR2 FQNEAQ (reference sequence). This CDR3 is 16 amino acids long. With V trimmed by 2 bases and J by 1 base, 2 bases remained unmatched. This clonotype was detected only a few times. Antigen unknown. Library construction for TCR beta used iRepertoire HTBI primers and Arm-PCR of CDR3 regions. TCRdb re-derived calls from the multiplex PCR reads in MiXCR, one entry per CDR3 protein. The sample carries roughly 610,000 distinct CDR3 sequences, more than 15% recorded once. The data were also submitted as part of a second study, on T cells in Graves' hyperthyroidism and ophthalmopathy. That source notes: Ophthalmopathy and stable hyperthyroidism were told apart by a 13 V-J model.

Source: peripheral blood mononuclear cells (PBMCs), taken at new diagnosis, from a patient treated with antithyroid drugs. This receptor was identified in a man aged 18 to 35 with Graves disease. The chain combines TRBV7-9 with TRBJ2-2, with TRBD2 matching over 9 bases. CDR3 DNA sequence: TGTGCCAGCAGCTTACTAGCGGGATTGAACACCGGGGAGCTGTTTTTT. Translation gives CASSLLAGLNTGELFF.